The present T cell receptor (beta chain) was sequenced within a study of T-cell reconstitution after alpha-beta-depleted transplantation in children. The TCRbeta library incorporated unique molecular identifiers. TCRdb redid the calling of the PCR reads with MiXCR, one entry per CDR3 protein. The table lists hundreds of thousands of distinct CDR3 sequences, under 15% of them singletons. The CDR3 totals 15 residues. After removal of 3 bases from V and 3 bases from J, the junction contained 4 bases not matched to a gene. The germline V gene encodes CDR1 SGHRS and CDR2 YFSETQ. This clonotype has a handful of counts.

This sample comprised PBMCs from the stem cell graft donor, obtained from the stem cell graft. The chain links TRBV5-1 to TRBJ2-7; 12 bases are shared with TRBD2. This receptor was identified in a human donor who donated a stem cell graft to a child with combined immunodeficiency. CDR3 bases: TGCGCCAGCAGCTGGACTAGCGGGACCTTCTACGAGCAGTACTTC. Protein sequence: CASSWTSGTFYEQYF.